This T cell receptor (beta chain) emerged from a study of vaccination effects on CD4 cells after COVID-19. The method was immunoSEQ multiplex PCR; TCRdb's version includes in-frame clones alone and lacks a portion of them. The profile shows 45,000 or so clones, roughly 74% of them singletons. Study-wide points: Convalescent patients' post-vaccine spike repertoire was mostly distinct vaccine-induced clones.

V dropped 3 bases and J dropped 0 bases, with 11 bases sitting between them. In germline, CDR1 is MNHEY, CDR2 SVGAGI. The CDR3 is made up of 15 amino acids. This clone came up a few times. What it binds is not known. Following 10 days of culture, CD4+ T cells were isolated. Sequencing used CD4+ T cells from PBMCs cultured without peptide, obtained before COVID-19 vaccination. This chain uses TRBV6-5 with TRBJ1-1; D is uncertain. The receptor was isolated from a human donor who had a prior SARS-CoV-2 infection. This CDR3 reads CASSYSSRLNTEAFF. CDR3 nucleotide sequence: TGTGCCAGCAGTTATTCTTCCAGATTGAACACTGAAGCTTTCTTT.